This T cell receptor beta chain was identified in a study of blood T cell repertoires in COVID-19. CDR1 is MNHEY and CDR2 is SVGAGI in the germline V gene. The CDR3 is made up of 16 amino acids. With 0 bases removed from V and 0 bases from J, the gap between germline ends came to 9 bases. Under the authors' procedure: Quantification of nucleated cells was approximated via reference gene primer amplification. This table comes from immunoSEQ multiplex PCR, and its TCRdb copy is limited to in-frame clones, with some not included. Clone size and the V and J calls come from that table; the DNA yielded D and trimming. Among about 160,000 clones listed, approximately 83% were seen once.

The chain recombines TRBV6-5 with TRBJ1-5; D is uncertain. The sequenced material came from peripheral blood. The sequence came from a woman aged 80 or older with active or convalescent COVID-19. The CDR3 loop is CASSYSGEGSNQPQHF. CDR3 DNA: TGTGCCAGCAGTTACTCCGGAGAGGGTAGCAATCAGCCCCAGCATTTT.